One and the same sample provided the 19 T cell receptor beta chains below, sequenced in a study of T cell changes during pregnancy in multiple sclerosis. Profiled with immunoSEQ multiplex PCR; TCRdb holds only in-frame clones, not every one. The sample has fewer than 70,000 clones, about 92% seen once; the top ten hold around 2.5%. The specimen was peripheral blood, collected in the second trimester of pregnancy. The receptor set was obtained from a female donor in good health, enrolled as a control in a pregnancy study.

The chain employs TRBV19 and TRBJ2-7; 10 nucleotides align to TRBD2. J lost 7 bases, V lost 2 bases, and 5 bases had no gene match. Germline V gives CDR1 LNHDA, CDR2 SQIVND (reference sequence). The CDR3 sequence is 14 residues long. The CDR3 nucleotides are TGTGCCAGTAGTATATCTAGCGGGAGTCGAGAGCAGTACTTC. Translated: CASSISSGSREQYF.

The chain combines TRBV28 with TRBJ2-4; 9 bases match TRBD1. Germline trimming cut 5 bases from V and 3 bases from J; bases unmatched to any gene: 8. Germline lookup yields CDR1 MDHEN and CDR2 SYDVKM. This CDR3 is 16 amino acids long. CDR3 protein: CASSLGTGLGKNIQYF. The DNA of the CDR3 is TGTGCCAGCAGTCTAGGGACAGGGTTGGGCAAAAACATTCAGTACTTC.

The chain carries TRBV7-9 and TRBJ2-1, with unresolved D. The CDR3 is made up of 15 amino acids. Germline values: CDR1 SEHNR, CDR2 FQNEAQ (reference sequence). The V gene lost 5 bases and the J gene lost 0 bases, with 11 bases spanning the gap. Written as DNA, the CDR3 is TGTGCCAGCAGCCCGACTGGAATCTCCTACAATGAGCAGTTCTTC. Translated: CASSPTGISYNEQFF.

This clone was recorded a few times. V usage is TRBV19 and J usage is TRBJ2-1; 7 nucleotides line up with TRBD1. Per the germline V gene, CDR1 is LNHDA and CDR2 is SQIVND (reference sequence). The CDR3 extends over 15 amino acids. Trimming removed 4 bases from V and 1 base from J; junction bases left unmatched: 4. CDR3 residues: CASSKGQPSYNEQFF. The DNA for the CDR3 is TGTGCCAGTAGTAAGGGACAGCCTTCCTACAATGAGCAGTTCTTC.

The CDR3 coding sequence is TGTGCCAGCAGTACTCTAGCGGGACCCTGGGAGCAGTACTTC. As protein: CASSTLAGPWEQYF. The gene calls are TRBV6-5 and TRBJ2-5; TRBD2 matches at 9 bases. The CDR3 sequence is 14 residues long. The J segment lost 11 bases and the V segment lost 5 bases, leaving 12 bases of the junction unmatched. Looked up from germline, CDR1 is MNHEY and CDR2 is SVGAGI.

The V call is TRBV7-3, the J call TRBJ2-1; 7 nucleotides align to TRBD2. The CDR3 is 17 residues long. Germline V CDR1 and CDR2: SGHTA, FQGTGA. Trimming cost V 5 bases and J 4 bases; bases outside gene matches: 14. CDR3 coding DNA: TGTGCCAGCAGCCTCTCCTCGCGGGAGAAGGGATACAATGAGCAGTTCTTC. Amino acid sequence: CASSLSSREKGYNEQFF. Full variable domain (rest looked up from reference TRBV7-3 and TRBJ2-1): GAGVSQTPSNKVTEKGKYVELRCDPISGHTALYWYRQSLGQGPEFLIYFQGTGAADDSGLPNDRFFAVRPEGSVSTLKIQRTERGDSAVYLCASSLSSREKGYNEQFFGPGTRLTVL.

This chain connects TRBV2 to TRBJ2-4, with 9 positions matching TRBD2. Germline lookup yields CDR1 SNHLY and CDR2 FYNNEI. The V segment lost 5 bases and the J segment 0 bases; nucleotides outside the gene matches: 14. This CDR3 has 19 amino acids. The CDR3 bases are TGTGCCAGCAGTTCCCGGGGAGCGGGAGGTCTACTAGCCAAAAACATTCAGTACTTC. It is translated as CASSSRGAGGLLAKNIQYF.

The chain uses TRBV15 and TRBJ1-5; TRBD1 agrees at 8 bases. The CDR3 extends over 16 amino acids. CDR1 LNHNV and CDR2 YYDKDF come from the germline V gene (reference sequence). Unmatched junction bases numbered 5, after V lost 0 bases and J lost 4 bases. CDR3 loop: CATSRDVGQGNQPQHF. The CDR3 DNA sequence: TGTGCCACCAGCAGAGACGTCGGACAGGGTAATCAGCCCCAGCATTTT.

J is TRBJ1-2 and V is TRBV19, with 9 positions matching TRBD1. The CDR3 contains 18 residues. Germline V gene lookup returns CDR1 LNHDA and CDR2 SQIVND (reference sequence). Trimming took 0 bases from V and 4 from J; bases not matched to a gene: 12. CDR3 coding DNA: TGTGCCAGTAGTATAGAAGGGACAGGGACGCTCACCGGCTATGGCTACACCTTC. Protein product: CASSIEGTGTLTGYGYTF. The variable domain in full, with the rest retrieved from reference TRBV19 and TRBJ1-2, is DGGITQSPKYLFRKEGQNVTLSCEQNLNHDAMYWYRQDPGQGLRLIYYSQIVNDFQKGDIAEGYSVSREKKESFPLTVTSAQKNPTAFYLCASSIEGTGTLTGYGYTFGSGTRLTVV.

This chain connects TRBV2 to TRBJ2-3; the match to TRBD1 covers 8 bases. The length of the CDR3 is 15 residues. CDR1 is SNHLY, CDR2 FYNNEI, per germline. V trimming: 4 bases; J trimming: 5 bases; junction bases outside the gene matches: 8. The CDR3 is CASSGQGRIGDTQYF. The CDR3 coding sequence is TGTGCCAGCAGTGGACAGGGGCGAATAGGAGATACGCAGTATTTT.

The genes are TRBV7-2 and TRBJ2-5; TRBD2 aligns across 7 bases. There are 13 residues in the CDR3. With 7 bases clipped from V and 5 bases from J, the junction kept 7 bases outside the gene matches. Germline lookup yields CDR1 SGHTA and CDR2 FQGNSA. In nucleotides, the CDR3 is TGTGCCAGCACAAAGCGGGGAGTGGAGACCCAGTACTTC. This sequence encodes CASTKRGVETQYF.

The chain couples TRBV2 to TRBJ1-1, with a possible D match to TRBD1 (6 bases). The germline CDR1 and CDR2 sequences are SNHLY and FYNNEI. Trimming took 6 bases from V and 10 from J, leaving 12 bases between them. The CDR3 consists of 11 residues. The CDR3 DNA reads TGTGCCAGCAGAGAGGACAGTCCAGCTTTCTTT. As protein: CASREDSPAFF.

This sequence joins TRBV28 and TRBJ1-5; 8 positions agree with TRBD1. Germline V CDR1 and CDR2: MDHEN, SYDVKM. The CDR3 has 15 residues. Trimming cost V 10 bases and J 6 bases; bases outside gene matches: 14. CDR3 sequence (DNA): TGTGCCACCGTAGCCGACAGGGGTCAAAGTCAGCCCCAGCATTTT. Protein: CATVADRGQSQPQHF.

The genes are TRBV19 and TRBJ2-5; TRBD2 matches 14 bases. This CDR3 is built from 16 residues. Germline loops: CDR1 LNHDA, CDR2 SQIVND (reference sequence). V was pared by 5 bases and J by 2 bases, with 4 bases of the junction left unmatched. The chain's CDR3 is CASSARTSGGQETQYF. The DNA for the CDR3 is TGTGCCAGTAGTGCCCGGACTAGCGGGGGGCAAGAGACCCAGTACTTC.

The chain combines TRBV4-1 with TRBJ1-5, with D possibly matching TRBD1 (6 bases). V was clipped by 4 bases and J by 7 bases, with 17 bases between them. This CDR3 region has 15 residues. Germline CDR1 and CDR2: MGHRA and YSYEKL. The CDR3 region has the DNA TGCGCCAGCAGCCTGGGCCCCAAGGGGGTGCAGCCCCAGCATTTT. As protein: CASSLGPKGVQPQHF.

J is TRBJ2-7 and V is TRBV19, with D perhaps TRBD1 (6 bases). V was pared by 4 bases and J by 2 bases, with 15 bases between. The CDR3 has 15 residues. Germline loops: CDR1 LNHDA, CDR2 SQIVND (reference sequence). DNA for the CDR3: TGTGCCAGTAGTACCTCGGACAGTCGTACCTACGAGCAGTACTTC. This translates into CASSTSDSRTYEQYF. Full variable domain (rest looked up from reference TRBV19 and TRBJ2-7): DGGITQSPKYLFRKEGQNVTLSCEQNLNHDAMYWYRQDPGQGLRLIYYSQIVNDFQKGDIAEGYSVSREKKESFPLTVTSAQKNPTAFYLCASSTSDSRTYEQYFGPGTRLTVT.

V gene TRBV10-3 combines with J gene TRBJ1-1; TRBD1 is a possible D gene (6 bases). Trimming stripped 6 bases from V and 5 bases from J, with 10 bases between. The CDR3 consists of 12 residues. Germline V gene data show CDR1 as ENHRY and CDR2 as SYGVKD. The CDR3 sequence: CAISSQGTEAFF. The CDR3, as DNA: TGTGCCATCAGCTCACAGGGAACTGAAGCTTTCTTT.

The chain carries TRBV6-6 and TRBJ2-5; 8 bases match TRBD2. This CDR3 is built from 16 residues. Germline trimming cut 0 bases from V and 4 bases from J; bases unmatched to any gene: 7. Per germline, CDR1 MNHNY and CDR2 SVGAGI (reference sequence). The CDR3: CASSYSISGVGETQYF. CDR3 DNA sequence: TGTGCCAGCAGTTACTCGATTAGCGGGGTAGGAGAGACCCAGTACTTC.

The chain combines TRBV7-9 with TRBJ2-1; TRBD2 might be the D (6 bases). The CDR3 runs to 16 residues. Trimming left V 1 base short and J 2 bases short, with 12 bases between. Germline CDR1 is SEHNR and CDR2 is FQNEAQ (reference sequence). This CDR3 reads CASSLGAGRPYNEQFF. CDR3 nucleotides: TGTGCCAGCAGCTTAGGGGCAGGGAGGCCCTACAATGAGCAGTTCTTC.